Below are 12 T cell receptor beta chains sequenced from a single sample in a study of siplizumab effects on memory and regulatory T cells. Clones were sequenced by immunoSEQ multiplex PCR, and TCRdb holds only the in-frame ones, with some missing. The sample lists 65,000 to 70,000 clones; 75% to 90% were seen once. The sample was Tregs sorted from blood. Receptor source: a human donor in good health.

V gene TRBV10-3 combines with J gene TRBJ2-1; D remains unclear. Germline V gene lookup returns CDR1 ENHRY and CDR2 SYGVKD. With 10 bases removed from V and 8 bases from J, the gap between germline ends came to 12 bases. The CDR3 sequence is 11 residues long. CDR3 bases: TGTGCCACGGCCCATGGGCATGAGCAGTTCTTC. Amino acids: CATAHGHEQFF.

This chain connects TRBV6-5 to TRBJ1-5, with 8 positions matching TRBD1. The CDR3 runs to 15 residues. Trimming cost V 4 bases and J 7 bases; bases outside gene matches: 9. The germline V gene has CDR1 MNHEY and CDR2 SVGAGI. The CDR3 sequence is CASSSTTGVGQPQHF. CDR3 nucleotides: TGTGCCAGCAGTTCGACGACAGGGGTAGGACAGCCCCAGCATTTT.

CDR3 sequence reads: CASASGNEQFF. The CDR3 coding sequence is TGTGCCAGTGCCTCAGGCAATGAGCAGTTCTTC. V is TRBV2 and J is TRBJ2-1; D is uncertain. CDR1 and CDR2 (germline): SNHLY, FYNNEI. V dropped 9 bases and J dropped 6 bases, with 9 bases sitting between them. CDR3 length equals 11 residues.

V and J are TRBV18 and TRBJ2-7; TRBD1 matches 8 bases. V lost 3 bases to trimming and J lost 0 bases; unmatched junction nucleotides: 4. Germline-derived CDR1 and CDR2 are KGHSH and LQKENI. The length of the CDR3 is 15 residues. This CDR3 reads CASSPDRVVSYEQYF. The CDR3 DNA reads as TGTGCCAGCTCACCGGACAGGGTAGTCTCCTACGAGCAGTACTTC.

CDR3 region: CATSRTDRVLTKNIQYF. CDR3 DNA: TGTGCCACCAGCAGAACGGACAGGGTACTGACCAAAAACATTCAGTACTTC. V is TRBV15 and J is TRBJ2-4; 8 nucleotides match TRBD1. The V gene end was trimmed by 2 bases and the J gene end by 2 bases; junction bases not matched to a gene: 8. The CDR3 sequence is 17 residues long. The germline gives CDR1 LNHNV, CDR2 YYDKDF (reference sequence).

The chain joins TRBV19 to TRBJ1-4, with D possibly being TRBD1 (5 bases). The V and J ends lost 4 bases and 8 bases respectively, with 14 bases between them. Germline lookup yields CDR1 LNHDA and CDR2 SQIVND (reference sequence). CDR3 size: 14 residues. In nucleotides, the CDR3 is TGTGCCAGTAGTACCGCGGCAGGGACGGAAAAACTGTTTTTT. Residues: CASSTAAGTEKLFF.

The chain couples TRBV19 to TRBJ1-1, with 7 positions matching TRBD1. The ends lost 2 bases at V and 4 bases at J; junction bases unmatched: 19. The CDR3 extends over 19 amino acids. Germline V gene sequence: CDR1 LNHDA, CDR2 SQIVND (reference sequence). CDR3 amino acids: CASSISLRQGGRGFTEAFF. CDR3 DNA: TGTGCCAGTAGTATAAGCCTCAGACAGGGAGGGAGGGGATTCACTGAAGCTTTCTTT.

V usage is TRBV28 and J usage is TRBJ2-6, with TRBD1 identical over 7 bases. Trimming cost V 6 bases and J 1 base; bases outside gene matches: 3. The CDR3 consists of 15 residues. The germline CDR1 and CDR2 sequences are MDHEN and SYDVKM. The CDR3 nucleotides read TGTGCCAGCAGAAAACAGGGGTCTGGGGCCAACGTCCTGACTTTC. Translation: CASRKQGSGANVLTF.

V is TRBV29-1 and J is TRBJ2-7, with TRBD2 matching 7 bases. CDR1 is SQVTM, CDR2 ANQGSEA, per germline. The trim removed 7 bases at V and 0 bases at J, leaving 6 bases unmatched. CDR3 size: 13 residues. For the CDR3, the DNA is TGCAGCGCGGGGGGTCGTTCCTCCTACGAGCAGTACTTC. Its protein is CSAGGRSSYEQYF.

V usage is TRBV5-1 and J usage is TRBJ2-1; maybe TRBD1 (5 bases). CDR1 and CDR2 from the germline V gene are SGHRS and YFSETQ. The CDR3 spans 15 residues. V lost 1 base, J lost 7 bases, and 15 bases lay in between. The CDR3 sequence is CASSLPLTGPNEQFF. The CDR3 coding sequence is TGCGCCAGCAGCTTGCCACTTACAGGACCAAATGAGCAGTTCTTC.

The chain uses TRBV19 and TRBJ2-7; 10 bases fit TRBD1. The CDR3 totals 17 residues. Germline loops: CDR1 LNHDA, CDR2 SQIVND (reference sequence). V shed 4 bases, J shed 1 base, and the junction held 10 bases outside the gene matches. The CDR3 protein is CASSTNFRDRGSYEQYF. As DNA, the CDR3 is TGTGCCAGTAGTACAAACTTCCGGGACAGGGGATCCTACGAGCAGTACTTC.

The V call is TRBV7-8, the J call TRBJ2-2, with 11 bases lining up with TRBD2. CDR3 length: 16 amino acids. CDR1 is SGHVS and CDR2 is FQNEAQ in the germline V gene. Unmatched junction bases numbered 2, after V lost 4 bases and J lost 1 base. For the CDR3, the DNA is TGTGCCAGCAGCTACACTAGCGGGGGGAACACCGGGGAGCTGTTTTTT. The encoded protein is CASSYTSGGNTGELFF.